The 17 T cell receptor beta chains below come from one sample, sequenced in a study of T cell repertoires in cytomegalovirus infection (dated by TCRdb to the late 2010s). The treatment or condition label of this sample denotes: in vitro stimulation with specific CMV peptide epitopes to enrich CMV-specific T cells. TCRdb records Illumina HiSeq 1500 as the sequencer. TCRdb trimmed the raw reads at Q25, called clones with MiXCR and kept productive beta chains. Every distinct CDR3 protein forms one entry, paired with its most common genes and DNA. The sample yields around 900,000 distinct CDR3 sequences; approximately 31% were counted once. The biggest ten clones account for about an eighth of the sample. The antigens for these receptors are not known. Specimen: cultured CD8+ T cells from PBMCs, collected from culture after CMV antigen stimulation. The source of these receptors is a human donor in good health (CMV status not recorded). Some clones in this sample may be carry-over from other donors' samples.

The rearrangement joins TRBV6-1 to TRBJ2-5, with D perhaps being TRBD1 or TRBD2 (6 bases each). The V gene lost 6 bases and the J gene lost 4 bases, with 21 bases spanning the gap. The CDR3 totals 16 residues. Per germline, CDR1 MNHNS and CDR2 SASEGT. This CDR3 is CASREGQALSGETQYF. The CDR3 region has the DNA TGTGCCAGCAGGGAGGGACAAGCCCTCAGCGGAGAGACCCAGTACTTC.

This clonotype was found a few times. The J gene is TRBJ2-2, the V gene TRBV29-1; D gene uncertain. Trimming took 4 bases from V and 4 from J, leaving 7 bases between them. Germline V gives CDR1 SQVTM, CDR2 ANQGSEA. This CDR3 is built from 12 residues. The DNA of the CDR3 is TGCAGCGTTGGGTCCGGCACCGGGGAGCTGTTTTTT. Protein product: CSVGSGTGELFF.

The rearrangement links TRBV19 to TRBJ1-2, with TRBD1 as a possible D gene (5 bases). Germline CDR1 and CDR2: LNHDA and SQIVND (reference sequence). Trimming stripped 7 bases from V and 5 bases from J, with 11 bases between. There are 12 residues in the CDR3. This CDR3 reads CASTAGWYGYTF. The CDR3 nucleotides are TGTGCCAGTACCGCAGGGTGGTATGGCTACACCTTC.

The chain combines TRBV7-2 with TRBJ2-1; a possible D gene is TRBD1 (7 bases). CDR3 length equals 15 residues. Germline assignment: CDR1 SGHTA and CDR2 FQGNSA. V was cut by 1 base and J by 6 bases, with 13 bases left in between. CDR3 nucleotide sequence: TGTGCCAGCAGCTTAGAGGACTACAGGGGCAATGAGCAGTTCTTC. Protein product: CASSLEDYRGNEQFF.

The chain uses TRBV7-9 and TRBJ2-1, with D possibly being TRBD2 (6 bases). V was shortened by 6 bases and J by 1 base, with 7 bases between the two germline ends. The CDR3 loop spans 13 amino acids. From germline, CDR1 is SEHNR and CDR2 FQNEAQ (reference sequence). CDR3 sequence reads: CASREGSYNEQFF. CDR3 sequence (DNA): TGTGCCAGCAGGGAGGGATCCTACAATGAGCAGTTCTTC.

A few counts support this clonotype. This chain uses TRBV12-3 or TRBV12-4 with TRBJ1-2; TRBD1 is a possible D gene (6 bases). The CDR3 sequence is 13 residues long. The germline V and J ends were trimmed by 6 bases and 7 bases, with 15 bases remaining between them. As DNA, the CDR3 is TGTGCCAGCAGCCTTACAGGGATCTTTGGCTACACCTTC. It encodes CASSLTGIFGYTF.

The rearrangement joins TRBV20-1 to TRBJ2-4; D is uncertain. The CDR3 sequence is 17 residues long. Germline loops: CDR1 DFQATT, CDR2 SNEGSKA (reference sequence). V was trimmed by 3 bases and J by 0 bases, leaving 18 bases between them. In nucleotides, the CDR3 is TGCAGTGCTAGGGCCCCAGAGGCATATCTAGCCAAAAACATTCAGTACTTC. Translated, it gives CSARAPEAYLAKNIQYF.

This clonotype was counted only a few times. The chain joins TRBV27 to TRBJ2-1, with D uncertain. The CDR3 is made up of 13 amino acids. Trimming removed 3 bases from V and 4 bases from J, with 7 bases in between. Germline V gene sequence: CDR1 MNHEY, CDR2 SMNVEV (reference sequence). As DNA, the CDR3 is TGTGCCAGCAGTTTCGGGCATTACAATGAGCAGTTCTTC. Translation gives CASSFGHYNEQFF.

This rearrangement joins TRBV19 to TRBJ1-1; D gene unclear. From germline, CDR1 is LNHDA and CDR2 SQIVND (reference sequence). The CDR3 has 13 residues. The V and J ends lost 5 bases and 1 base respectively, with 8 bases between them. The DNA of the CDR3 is TGTGCCAGTAGTTTTCAAAGGAACACTGAAGCTTTCTTT. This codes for CASSFQRNTEAFF. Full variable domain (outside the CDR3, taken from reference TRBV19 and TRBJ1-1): DGGITQSPKYLFRKEGQNVTLSCEQNLNHDAMYWYRQDPGQGLRLIYYSQIVNDFQKGDIAEGYSVSREKKESFPLTVTSAQKNPTAFYLCASSFQRNTEAFFGQGTRLTVV.

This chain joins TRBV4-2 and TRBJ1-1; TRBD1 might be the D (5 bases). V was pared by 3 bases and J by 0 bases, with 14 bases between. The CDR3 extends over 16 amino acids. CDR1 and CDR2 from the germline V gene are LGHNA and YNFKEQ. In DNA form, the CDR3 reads TGTGCCAGCAGCCAGCCGGTGGACAAGATGAACACTGAAGCTTTCTTT. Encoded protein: CASSQPVDKMNTEAFF.

The CDR3 DNA reads TGTGCCACCAGCCCTCCAGGCAGGAACACTGAAGCTTTCTTT. Amino acid sequence: CATSPPGRNTEAFF. This chain connects TRBV15 to TRBJ1-1; no definite D call. V shed 5 bases and J shed 1 base, with 11 bases lying between them. Germline CDR1 and CDR2: LNHNV and YYDKDF (reference sequence). The CDR3 is 14 amino acids.

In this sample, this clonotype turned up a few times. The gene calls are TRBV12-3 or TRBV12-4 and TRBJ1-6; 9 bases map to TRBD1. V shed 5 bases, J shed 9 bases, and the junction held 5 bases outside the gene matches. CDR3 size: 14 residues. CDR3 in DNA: TGTGCCAGCAGTCAACAGGGGGCCGGTTCACCCCTCCACTTT. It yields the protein CASSQQGAGSPLHF.

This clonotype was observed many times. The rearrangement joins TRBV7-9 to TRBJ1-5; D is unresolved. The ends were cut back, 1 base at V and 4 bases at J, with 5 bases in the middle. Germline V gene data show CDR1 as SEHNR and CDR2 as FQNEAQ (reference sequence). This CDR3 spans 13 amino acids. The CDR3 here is CASSLERNQPQHF. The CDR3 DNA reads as TGTGCCAGCAGCTTAGAGAGAAATCAGCCCCAGCATTTT.

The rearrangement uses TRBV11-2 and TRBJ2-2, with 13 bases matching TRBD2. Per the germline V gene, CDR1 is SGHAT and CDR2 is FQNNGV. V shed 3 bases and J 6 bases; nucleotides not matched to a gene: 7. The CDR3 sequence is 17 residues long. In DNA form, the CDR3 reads TGTGCCAGCAGCTTGACCGGGACTAGCGGGGCTGCCGGGGAGCTGTTTTTT. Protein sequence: CASSLTGTSGAAGELFF.

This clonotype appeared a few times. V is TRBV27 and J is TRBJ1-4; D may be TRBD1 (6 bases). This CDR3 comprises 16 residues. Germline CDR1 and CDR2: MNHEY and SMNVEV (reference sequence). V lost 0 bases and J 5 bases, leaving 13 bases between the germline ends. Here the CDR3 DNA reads TGTGCCAGCAGTTTATCTGTGGGGGCGCGGAATGAAAAACTGTTTTTT. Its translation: CASSLSVGARNEKLFF.

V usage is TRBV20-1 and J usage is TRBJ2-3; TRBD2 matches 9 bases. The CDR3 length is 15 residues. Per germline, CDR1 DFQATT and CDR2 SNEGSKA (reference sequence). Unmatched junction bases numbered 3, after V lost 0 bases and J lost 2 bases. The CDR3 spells CSAREIAGDTDTQYF. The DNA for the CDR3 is TGCAGTGCTAGAGAGATAGCGGGGGACACAGATACGCAGTATTTT.

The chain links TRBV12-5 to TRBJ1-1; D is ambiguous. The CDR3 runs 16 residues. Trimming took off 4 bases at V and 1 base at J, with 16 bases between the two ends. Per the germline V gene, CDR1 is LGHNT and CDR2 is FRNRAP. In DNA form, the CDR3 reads TGTGCTAGTGGTTCCCGGGCCACACTACCGAACACTGAAGCTTTCTTT. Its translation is CASGSRATLPNTEAFF.